These T cell receptor beta chains were read from a single sample in a study of T cell changes during pregnancy in multiple sclerosis. Here immunoSEQ multiplex PCR was the method, and the copy in TCRdb shows in-frame clones only, minus some. The sample consists of around 110,000 clones, more than 80% of them appearing once. The material was peripheral blood, obtained before pregnancy. These receptors originate from a female donor with multiple sclerosis, enrolled in a pregnancy study. Each CDR3 is given with its conserved first and last residue. Fields, in order: CDR3 protein, CDR3 DNA, D gene, clone size, V gene, J gene. A D gene is named only where the DNA matches it firmly. Clone size is not always given. Where it is, it says once, few, many or a class for expanded clones.

CASSQERTLGELFF	TGCGCCAGCAGCCAAGAGCGGACATTAGGGGAGCTGTTTTTT	NA	NA	TRBV4-3	TRBJ2-2
CSVSRPLGTEAFF	TGCAGCGTGTCCAGGCCGTTGGGCACTGAAGCTTTCTTT	NA	NA	TRBV29-1	TRBJ1-1
CASSLAIGRGTMNTEAFF	TGCGCCAGCAGCTTGGCCATCGGAAGGGGAACCATGAACACTGAAGCTTTCTTT	NA	NA	TRBV5-1	TRBJ1-1
CASSGGTSGGTDTQYF	TGTGCCAGCAGTGGAGGGACTAGCGGGGGCACAGATACGCAGTATTTT	TRBD2	few	TRBV6-4	TRBJ2-3
CASSAGLLGNEKLFF	TGTGCCAGCAGCGCGGGACTCCTGGGGAATGAAAAACTGTTTTTT	NA	NA	TRBV7-9	TRBJ1-4
CASSYSVPGYEQYF	TGTGCCAGCAGTTACTCAGTTCCGGGCTACGAGCAGTACTTC	NA	NA	TRBV6-5	TRBJ2-7
CAWGGTGELFF	TGTGCCTGGGGGGGGACCGGGGAGCTGTTTTTT	NA	NA	TRBV30	TRBJ2-2
CASSLVQGDTEAFF	TGTGCCAGCAGCTTAGTTCAAGGGGACACTGAAGCTTTCTTT	NA	NA	TRBV11-3	TRBJ1-1
CASSPFSQNEQYF	TGTGCCAGCTCACCATTTTCACAGAACGAGCAGTACTTC	NA	NA	TRBV18	TRBJ2-7
CASSLATGGEQYF	TGCGCCAGCAGCTTGGCCACAGGGGGTGAGCAGTACTTC	TRBD1	NA	TRBV5-1	TRBJ2-7
CASSSTGVQETQYF	TGCGCCAGCAGCTCGACAGGGGTCCAGGAGACCCAGTACTTC	TRBD1	NA	TRBV5-1	TRBJ2-5